These T cell receptor beta chains were read from a single sample in a study of cytomegalovirus exposure and HLA in healthy donors. Profiling relied on immunoSEQ multiplex PCR, and the TCRdb table lists in-frame clones only, not all of them. Here the sample spans some 150,000 clones, approximately 82% being singletons. Material: PBMCs. Source of these receptors: a young man in good health and CMV-seropositive. CDR3s leave out the opening cysteine and the closing phenylalanine or tryptophan. Clone sizes are given selectively: once, few, many, or a class where the clone is expanded.

9	TRBV20-1	-	TRBJ1-1	SASSPTEAF
14	TRBV9	-	TRBJ2-1	ASSATSGGSYNEQF
11	TRBV11-2	-	TRBJ2-7	ASSLVAGYEQY
16	TRBV19	-	TRBJ1-2	ASPRPTGQLRRGYGYT
13	TRBV14	-	TRBJ1-2	ASSGQGSSFGGYT
9	TRBV2	-	TRBJ2-7	ASTESYEQY
15	TRBV23-1	-	TRBJ1-1	ASSQSTRGQIYTEAF
12	TRBV11-3	-	TRBJ2-2	ASSPARATGELF
11	TRBV6-1	-	TRBJ1-2	ASSELGSYGYT
13	TRBV4-1	-	TRBJ1-1	ASSPRSGLNTEAF
12	TRBV7-9	-	TRBJ1-5	ASSAGVSNQPQH
13	TRBV19	-	TRBJ1-2	ASSNPRTLNYGYT
15	TRBV11-3	-	TRBJ2-2	ASSPLRGLANTGELF
14	TRBV2	-	TRBJ2-1	ASSEPGRSTYNEQF
13	TRBV4-1	once	TRBJ1-3	ASSQTASSGNTIY
9	TRBV27	-	TRBJ1-1	ASISNTEAF
13	TRBV10-2	-	TRBJ2-3	ASSDAGEWTDTQY
15	TRBV4-1	-	TRBJ1-2	ASSQGGGTLWHYGYT
13	TRBV6-1	-	TRBJ2-5	ASSVDPGRRETQY
16	TRBV21-1	-	TRBJ2-1	ASSKEKKREGLWNEQF
13	TRBV6-5	-	TRBJ1-2	ASSYSINRDYGYT
12	TRBV28	-	TRBJ2-7	ASIRTSGRAEQY
15	TRBV6-1	-	TRBJ1-4	ASSEGQGALEGAKLF
19	TRBV4-2	few	TRBJ2-2	ASSQDTPGVAGGQGAGELF
13	TRBV6-1	-	TRBJ1-2	ASSETDRDYYGYT
12	TRBV15	-	TRBJ1-5	ATSRDRGGQPQH
12	TRBV19	-	TRBJ1-1	ASIDRTGNGEAF
11	TRBV29-1	-	TRBJ1-5	SVGYSNNQPQH
13	TRBV5-6	few	TRBJ1-4	ASSLSGQGNEILF
12	TRBV18	-	TRBJ2-3	ASSPQGADDTQY
15	TRBV2	once	TRBJ1-1	ASSEFSPGGGVTEAF
15	TRBV4-1	-	TRBJ1-1	ASSQPGWESHHTEAF
15	TRBV28	-	TRBJ2-5	ASSSSGQGAPQETQY
13	TRBV5-6	-	TRBJ2-7	ASSWALAGVGEQY
13	TRBV29-1	-	TRBJ1-1	SVATRVDIGTEAF
10	TRBV29-1	-	TRBJ2-2	SVNSNTGELF
10	TRBV2	-	TRBJ2-7	AREDRPYEQY
12	TRBV28	-	TRBJ1-2	ASSLNRGPRGYT
12	TRBV18	-	TRBJ2-7	ASSAGALSYEQY
13	TRBV7-9	-	TRBJ2-7	ASSPLGTVSYEQY
11	TRBV28	once	TRBJ1-3	ATRGGGGNTIY
12	TRBV7-9	-	TRBJ1-4	ASSETGRNEKLF